These T cell receptor beta chains were read from a single sample in a study of radiation and T cells in renal cell carcinoma. Sequenced by immunoSEQ multiplex PCR; TCRdb stores in-frame clones only, minus some. The sample lists approximately 140,000 clones, approximately 87% seen once, with roughly 25% in the top ten. The source was blood, collected from a patient whose treatment included radiotherapy and nephrectomy. These receptors all stem from a woman between 50 and 59 years old with renal cell carcinoma. The CDR3 runs from the conserved cysteine through the conserved F or W. A D gene is named only where the DNA matches it firmly. Size values are once, few and many counts, or a class for expanded clones, and some rows have none.

V	D	size	J	DNA	CDR3
TRBV19	-	-	TRBJ2-7	TGTGCCAGTAGTATAGCCCAGGGGCCCTACGAGCAGTACTTC	CASSIAQGPYEQYF
TRBV25-1	-	-	TRBJ2-3	TGTGCCAGCACTCTGGCCGGGACCAATACGCAGTATTTT	CASTLAGTNTQYF
TRBV11-3	TRBD1	-	TRBJ2-7	TGTGCCAGCAGCCCGACAGGGGCCGACGAGCAGTACTTC	CASSPTGADEQYF
TRBV6-5	-	-	TRBJ2-2	TGTGCCAGCAGCCGGGATACCGGGGAGCTGTTTTTT	CASSRDTGELFF
TRBV29-1	-	-	TRBJ2-5	TGCAGCGTTTTGATTCCGGGACCAGAGACCCAGTACTTC	CSVLIPGPETQYF
TRBV10-3	TRBD1	-	TRBJ1-5	TGTGCCATCAGGCCTGGACAGGACAATCAGCCCCAGCATTTT	CAIRPGQDNQPQHF
TRBV18	TRBD1	-	TRBJ2-2	TGTGCCAGCTCACCTGCGACAGGGGAGGCCGGGGAGCTGTTTTTT	CASSPATGEAGELFF
TRBV5-1	-	-	TRBJ2-5	TGCGCCAGCAGCTTGGCCGCAGGGGTTGGAGAGACCCAGTACTTC	CASSLAAGVGETQYF
TRBV19	-	few	TRBJ1-5	TGTGCCAGTCATCCAGGCAGGCGCGATCAGCCCCAGCATTTT	CASHPGRRDQPQHF
TRBV27	-	once	TRBJ1-5	TGTGCCAGCAGTTTTTCCGGCCGGCAGCCCCAGCATTTT	CASSFSGRQPQHF
TRBV4-3	-	-	TRBJ1-1	TGCGCCAGCAGCCAGGGGCCTATGAACACTGAAGCTTTCTTT	CASSQGPMNTEAFF
TRBV5-8	TRBD2	-	TRBJ2-3	TGTGCCAGCAGCGTAGGCGGCGGGAGGAGGGTGACAGATACGCAGTATTTT	CASSVGGGRRVTDTQYF
TRBV27	-	-	TRBJ1-2	TGTGCCAGCAGTCGGGCGGCGGGTTCTCTGCATGGCTACACCTTC	CASSRAAGSLHGYTF
TRBV5-6	-	-	TRBJ1-2	TGTGCCAGCAGCTTGGCGACCGGGGGCTACGGCTACACCTTC	CASSLATGGYGYTF
TRBV7-2	-	-	TRBJ2-6	TGTGCCAGCAGCTCCCTTTCCGTCCTGACTTTC	CASSSLSVLTF
TRBV19	-	-	TRBJ2-5	TGTGCCAGTAGTATAGAAGCAGGGGCTGGGGAGACCCAGTACTTC	CASSIEAGAGETQYF
TRBV20-1	TRBD2	-	TRBJ2-1	TGCAGTGCTAGAGTGGCGGGAGGTCTGTTCTTC	CSARVAGGLFF
TRBV5-1	TRBD1	once	TRBJ2-7	TGCGCCAGCAGCCCAGACAGGGCCTACGAGCAGTACTTC	CASSPDRAYEQYF
TRBV10-3	-	few	TRBJ1-1	TGTGCCATCAGTGATTGGGCACGGCAGACTGAAGCTTTCTTT	CAISDWARQTEAFF
TRBV5-1	-	-	TRBJ1-1	TGCGCCAGCAGCTTGGGCCAGACAGGAGAGGTAGCTTTCTTT	CASSLGQTGEVAFF
TRBV5-1	-	-	TRBJ1-2	TGCGCCAGCAGCAGGGACACCGCTAACTATGGCTACACCTTC	CASSRDTANYGYTF
TRBV9	TRBD1	-	TRBJ1-5	TGTGCCAGCAGCGTGGGACAGAGCAATCAGCCCCAGCATTTT	CASSVGQSNQPQHF
TRBV7-2	TRBD1	-	TRBJ2-7	TGTGCCAGCAGAGTTGAGACAGGGGGTCGGTACGAGCAGTACTTC	CASRVETGGRYEQYF
TRBV5-4	-	-	TRBJ2-3	TGTGCCAGCAGCTTGGACCCTAAAGATACGCAGTATTTT	CASSLDPKDTQYF
TRBV4-2	TRBD2	once	TRBJ2-7	TGTGCCAGCAGCCAAGGCCCCCTACGGGAGGGCGTCGACGAGCAGTACTTC	CASSQGPLREGVDEQYF
TRBV5-6	-	-	TRBJ2-5	TGTGCCAGCAGCTTTTCGTCTACCGGGGAGACCCAGTACTTC	CASSFSSTGETQYF
TRBV5-4	TRBD1	once	TRBJ2-1	TGTGCCAGCAGCTCACCGACAGGGGATGAGCAGTTCTTC	CASSSPTGDEQFF
TRBV18	TRBD2	-	TRBJ2-3	TGTGCCAGCTCACCATCTAGCGGAGGAAGCACAGATACGCAGTATTTT	CASSPSSGGSTDTQYF
TRBV5-1	TRBD1	-	TRBJ2-6	TGCGCCAGCAGCTGGGACAGGGAGTCCTCTGGGGCCAACGTCCTGACTTTC	CASSWDRESSGANVLTF
TRBV2	TRBD2	-	TRBJ2-7	TGTGCCAGCAGTGAAGGTTCTAGCGGAACCTACGAGCAGTACTTC	CASSEGSSGTYEQYF
TRBV25-1	TRBD1	-	TRBJ2-3	TGTGCCAGCACCGAGGGGACAGGGGCTGGAGATACGCAGTATTTT	CASTEGTGAGDTQYF
TRBV18	TRBD1	-	TRBJ2-2	TGTGCCAGCTCCCTTGGACAGGGGAACACCGGGGAGCTGTTTTTT	CASSLGQGNTGELFF
TRBV6-6	TRBD2	-	TRBJ2-1	TGTGCCAGCAGTTACCCGTCTAGCGGGGGTGGCAATGAGCAGTTCTTC	CASSYPSSGGGNEQFF
TRBV5-1	TRBD2	-	TRBJ2-1	TGCGCCAGCCGTATAGCGGGAGGGAACAATGAGCAGTTCTTC	CASRIAGGNNEQFF
TRBV4-3	-	-	TRBJ2-7	TGCGCCAGCAGCCAAGATCGAGAGGCCTCCTACGAGCAGTACTTC	CASSQDREASYEQYF
TRBV5-5	-	-	TRBJ1-1	TGTGCCAGCAGCTTTTTGGGTGAGAGCACTGAAGCTTTCTTT	CASSFLGESTEAFF
TRBV7-8	-	once	TRBJ2-7	TGTGCCAGCAGCTTAGGATTAGGGGCACCCTACGAGCAGTACTTC	CASSLGLGAPYEQYF
TRBV6-1	-	-	TRBJ1-5	TGTGCCAGCAGCCCAGGGGCTTCGGGTCAGCCCCAGCATTTT	CASSPGASGQPQHF
TRBV6-5	TRBD2	-	TRBJ2-1	TGTGCCAGCAGTTCCTTTAGCGGGGGGTCCTACAATGAGCAGTTCTTC	CASSSFSGGSYNEQFF
TRBV5-1	-	-	TRBJ1-5	TGCGCCAGCAGCTTGGGGGAAAATCAGCCCCAGCATTTT	CASSLGENQPQHF
TRBV6-5	TRBD2	-	TRBJ2-5	TGTGCCAGCAGTTGGAGCGGGGTAGAAGAGACCCAGTACTTC	CASSWSGVEETQYF
TRBV20-1	-	once	TRBJ1-1	TGCAGTGCTAGAGATCACCCGGGGTATAAGTTT	CSARDHPGYKF
TRBV19	TRBD1	-	TRBJ1-5	TGTGCCAGTAGCACGACAGGGTATAGCAATCAGCCCCAGCATTTT	CASSTTGYSNQPQHF
TRBV18	TRBD1	-	TRBJ1-2	TGTGCCAGCTCACCACCGGTCACAGGGGATAGAAATGGCTACACCTTC	CASSPPVTGDRNGYTF
TRBV28	-	-	TRBJ1-3	TGTGCCAGCAGTTTAAGTCACTCTGGAAACACCATATATTTT	CASSLSHSGNTIYF
TRBV7-2	-	many	TRBJ2-3	TGTGCCAGCAGCTTAGCGCAGGGGTCGAGAGATACGCAGTATTTT	CASSLAQGSRDTQYF
TRBV28	-	-	TRBJ1-1	TGTGCCAGCAGAGTCGCAAGCACTGAAGCTTTCTTT	CASRVASTEAFF
TRBV9	-	once	TRBJ2-2	TGTGCCAGCAGCGTTCGGGCGAACACCGGGGAGCTGTTTTTT	CASSVRANTGELFF
TRBV28	-	once	TRBJ1-5	TGTGCCAGCAAGAAGCAAAATCAGCCCCAGCATTTT	CASKKQNQPQHF
TRBV30	-	few	TRBJ2-7	TGTGCCTGGAGTGCTGTCGGGTATTACGAGCAGTACTTC	CAWSAVGYYEQYF
TRBV4-2	TRBD2	few	TRBJ2-5	TGTGCCAGCAGCCAATGGCGGGAGGGCGGCCAGACCCAGTACTTC	CASSQWREGGQTQYF
TRBV25-1	-	-	TRBJ2-1	TGTGCCAGTTCCGCGCTGCCTTCCTACAATGAGCAGTTCTTC	CASSALPSYNEQFF